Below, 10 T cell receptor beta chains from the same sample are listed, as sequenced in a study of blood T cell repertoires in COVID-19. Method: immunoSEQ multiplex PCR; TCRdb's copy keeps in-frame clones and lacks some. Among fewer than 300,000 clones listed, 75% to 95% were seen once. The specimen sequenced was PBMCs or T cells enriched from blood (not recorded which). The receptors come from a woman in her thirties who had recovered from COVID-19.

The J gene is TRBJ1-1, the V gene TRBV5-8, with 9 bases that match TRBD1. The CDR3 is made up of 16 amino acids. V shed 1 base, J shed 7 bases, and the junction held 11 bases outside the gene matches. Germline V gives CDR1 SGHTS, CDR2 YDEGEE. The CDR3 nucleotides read TGTGCCAGCAGCTTGTTTCCCGGGACAGGGTTACATGAAGCTTTCTTT. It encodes CASSLFPGTGLHEAFF.

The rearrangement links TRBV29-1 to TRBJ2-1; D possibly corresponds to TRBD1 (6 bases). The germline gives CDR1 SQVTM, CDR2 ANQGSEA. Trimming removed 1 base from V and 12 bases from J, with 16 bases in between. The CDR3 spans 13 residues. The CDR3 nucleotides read TGCAGCGTTGAAGGACAGGTAGACGGATGGCAGTTCTTC. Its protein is CSVEGQVDGWQFF.

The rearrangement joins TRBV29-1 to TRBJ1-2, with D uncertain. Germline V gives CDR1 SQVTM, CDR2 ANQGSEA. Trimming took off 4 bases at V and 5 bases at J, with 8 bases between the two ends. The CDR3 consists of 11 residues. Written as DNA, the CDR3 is TGCAGCGTTGGCCCTACTTATGGCTACACCTTC. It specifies CSVGPTYGYTF.

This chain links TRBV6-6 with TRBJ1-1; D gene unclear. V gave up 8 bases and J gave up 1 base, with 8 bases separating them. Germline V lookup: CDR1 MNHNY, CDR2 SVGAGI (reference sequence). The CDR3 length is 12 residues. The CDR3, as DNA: TGTGCCAGCTCTGCAGGGAACACTGAAGCTTTCTTT. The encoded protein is CASSAGNTEAFF.

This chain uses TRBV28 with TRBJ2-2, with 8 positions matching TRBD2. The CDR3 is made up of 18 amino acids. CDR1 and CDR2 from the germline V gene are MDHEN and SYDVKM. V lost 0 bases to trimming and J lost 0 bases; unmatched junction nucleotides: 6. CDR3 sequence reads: CASSLWAGGSANTGELFF. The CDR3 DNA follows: TGTGCCAGCAGTTTATGGGCGGGGGGCAGCGCGAACACCGGGGAGCTGTTTTTT.

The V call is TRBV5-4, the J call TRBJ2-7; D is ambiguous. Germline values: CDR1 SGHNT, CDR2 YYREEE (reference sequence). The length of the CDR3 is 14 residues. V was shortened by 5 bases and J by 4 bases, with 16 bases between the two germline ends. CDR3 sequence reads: CASSFGASTYEQYF. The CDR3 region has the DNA TGTGCCAGCAGTTTTGGAGCGAGTACTTACGAGCAGTACTTC.

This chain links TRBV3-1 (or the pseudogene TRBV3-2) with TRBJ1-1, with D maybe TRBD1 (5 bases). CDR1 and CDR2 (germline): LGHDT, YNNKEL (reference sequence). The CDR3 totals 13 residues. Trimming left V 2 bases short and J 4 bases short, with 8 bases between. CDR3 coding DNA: TGTGCCAGCAGCCAACACGACAGCACTGAAGCTTTCTTT. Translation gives CASSQHDSTEAFF.

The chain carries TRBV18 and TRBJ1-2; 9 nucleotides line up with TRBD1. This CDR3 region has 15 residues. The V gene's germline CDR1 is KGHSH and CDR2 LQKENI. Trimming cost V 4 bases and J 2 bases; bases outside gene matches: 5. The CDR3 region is CASSLGQGQNYGYTF. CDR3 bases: TGTGCCAGCTCACTGGGACAGGGACAGAACTATGGCTACACCTTC.

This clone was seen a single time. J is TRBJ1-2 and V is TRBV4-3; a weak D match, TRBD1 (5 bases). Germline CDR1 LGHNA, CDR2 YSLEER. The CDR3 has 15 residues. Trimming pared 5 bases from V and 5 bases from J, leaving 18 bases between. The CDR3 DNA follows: TGCGCCAGCAGCACGACACCACAGTCAGGGTATGGCTACACCTTC. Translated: CASSTTPQSGYGYTF.

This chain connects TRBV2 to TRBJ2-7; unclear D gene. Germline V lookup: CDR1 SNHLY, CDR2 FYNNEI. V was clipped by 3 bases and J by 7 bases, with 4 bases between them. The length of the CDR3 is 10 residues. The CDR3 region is CASSDREQYF. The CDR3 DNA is TGTGCCAGCAGTGACAGGGAGCAGTACTTC.